The 16 T cell receptor beta chains below come from one sample, sequenced in a study of cytomegalovirus exposure and HLA in healthy donors. The primer mix had 60 Vbeta and 13 Jbeta primers. Here immunoSEQ multiplex PCR was the method, and the copy in TCRdb shows in-frame clones only, minus some. The table lists about 150,000 clones, about 76% of them singletons. Sequenced sample: PBMCs. The receptors were sampled from a man aged 30-40 years in good health and CMV-seropositive.

This clone was seen once. J is TRBJ1-1 and V is TRBV7-9, with D tentatively TRBD1 (5 bases). Between the trimmed V and J ends, which lost 3 bases and 4 bases, there was a span of 15 bases. CDR1 is SEHNR and CDR2 is FQNEAQ in the germline V gene (reference sequence). The CDR3 covers 15 residues. The CDR3 loop reads CASSFGGVLSTEAFF. CDR3 sequence (DNA): TGTGCCAGCAGCTTTGGGGGGGTCCTGAGCACTGAAGCTTTCTTT.

This rearrangement joins TRBV11-1 to TRBJ2-7, with TRBD2 identical over 8 bases. CDR3 length: 15 amino acids. CDR1 and CDR2 from the germline V gene are SGHAT and FQDESV (reference sequence). The J segment lost 0 bases and the V segment lost 8 bases, leaving 9 bases of the junction unmatched. In DNA, the CDR3 is TGTGCCAGCGGTTCCGGGGGGGGCCCCTCCTACGAGCAGTACTTC. It yields the protein CASGSGGGPSYEQYF.

In DNA form, the CDR3 reads TGCGCCAGCAGCTTGGGCCCTACTGCCGGGGAGCTGTTTTTT. It specifies CASSLGPTAGELFF. The chain employs TRBV5-1 and TRBJ2-2; no reliable D call. The CDR3 runs 14 residues. Germline lookup yields CDR1 SGHRS and CDR2 YFSETQ. Between the trimmed V and J ends, which lost 0 bases and 6 bases, there was a span of 9 bases.

Comments on this clone: The sample has other DNA sequences that encode this CDR3 too. The rearrangement joins TRBV9 to TRBJ1-1; a weak D match, TRBD1 (5 bases). Trimming took 0 bases from V and 4 from J, leaving 13 bases between them. Per germline, CDR1 SGDLS and CDR2 YYNGEE. This CDR3 comprises 15 residues. The CDR3 spells CASSVGKGLGTEAFF. The CDR3 region has the DNA TGTGCCAGCAGCGTAGGTAAGGGGTTAGGCACTGAAGCTTTCTTT.

The CDR3 protein is CASSGGTSGRAYEQYF. DNA of the CDR3: TGCGCCAGCAGCGGCGGGACTAGCGGGAGAGCCTACGAGCAGTACTTC. The genes are TRBV5-1 and TRBJ2-5; 14 bases agree with TRBD2. The DNA end lines up better with TRBJ2-7; the J call may be wrong. This CDR3 comprises 16 residues. Germline V gives CDR1 SGHRS, CDR2 YFSETQ.

CDR3 loop: CASSSRGRAFF. The CDR3 coding sequence is TGTGCCAGCAGCTCCAGGGGGAGAGCTTTCTTT. The chain is built from TRBV6-5 and TRBJ1-1; 7 positions match TRBD1. This CDR3 has 11 amino acids. Trimming at V came to 6 bases and at J to 10 bases, leaving 5 bases not matched to a gene. The germline gives CDR1 MNHEY, CDR2 SVGAGI.

CDR3 loop: CASSYSLQVANYGYTF. The CDR3 DNA reads TGTGCCAGCAGTTACTCGTTGCAGGTTGCTAACTATGGCTACACCTTC. The chain employs TRBV6-6 and TRBJ1-2; no clear D. This CDR3 spans 16 amino acids. Germline V CDR1 and CDR2: MNHNY, SVGAGI (reference sequence). V was cut by 0 bases and J by 0 bases, with 11 bases left in between.

This clone was recorded only once. The J gene is TRBJ2-7, the V gene TRBV5-4; D possibly corresponds to TRBD1 (6 bases). The CDR3 is 14 residues long. CDR1 is SGHNT and CDR2 is YYREEE in the germline V gene (reference sequence). Trimming removed 4 bases from V and 3 bases from J, with 14 bases in between. The CDR3 coding sequence is TGTGCCAGCAGCGGAAACAGGGAAAGCTACGAGCAGTACTTC. Translation gives CASSGNRESYEQYF.

V and J are TRBV30 and TRBJ1-5, with D hard to call. Deletions cut 3 bases from V and 2 bases from J, with 14 bases between. The CDR3 length is 15 residues. CDR1 is GTSNPN and CDR2 is SVGIG in the germline V gene (reference sequence). This chain's CDR3 is CAWSLRAARNQPQHF. CDR3 nucleotide sequence: TGTGCCTGGAGCCTGCGGGCGGCGCGCAATCAGCCCCAGCATTTT. Drawing the rest from reference TRBV30 and TRBJ1-5, the complete variable domain is SQTIHQWPATLVQPVGSPLSLECTVEGTSNPNLYWYRQAAGRGLQLLFYSVGIGQISSEVPQNLSASRPQDRQFILSSKKLLLSDSGFYLCAWSLRAARNQPQHFGDGTRLSIL.

The gene calls are TRBV9 and TRBJ2-3; 11 nucleotides align to TRBD2. Germline V CDR1 and CDR2: SGDLS, YYNGEE. The CDR3 loop spans 19 amino acids. J gave up 2 bases and V 7 bases, and 18 bases lay outside the gene matches. The CDR3 region has the DNA TGTGCCAGCGAAAAGGGAACTAGCGGGGGCGCAGACATCACAGATACGCAGTATTTT. Its translation is CASEKGTSGGADITDTQYF.

The CDR3 is CASSVDYTGTQYF. In nucleotides, the CDR3 is TGTGCCAGCAGCGTAGATTATACAGGGACCCAGTACTTC. The rearrangement links TRBV9 to TRBJ2-5; the D gene is possibly TRBD1 (5 bases). The CDR3 covers 13 residues. Trimming removed 0 bases from V and 7 bases from J, with 10 bases in between. Germline loops: CDR1 SGDLS, CDR2 YYNGEE.

The chain links TRBV19 to TRBJ2-7; D may be TRBD1 (6 bases). Germline lookup yields CDR1 LNHDA and CDR2 SQIVND (reference sequence). The CDR3 runs 15 residues. Trimming shortened V by 2 bases and J by 7 bases, and 18 bases separated the two germline ends. The chain's CDR3 is CASSIPNRDPLEQYF. The CDR3 DNA reads TGTGCCAGTAGTATACCTAACAGGGATCCGTTGGAGCAGTACTTC.

The V gene is TRBV6-6, the J gene TRBJ1-1; perhaps TRBD1 as D (6 bases). The ends were cut back, 2 bases at V and 1 base at J, with 11 bases in the middle. Germline CDR1 reads MNHNY; CDR2 reads SVGAGI (reference sequence). CDR3 length: 15 amino acids. CDR3 amino acids: CASSYDRLKNTEAFF. DNA for the CDR3: TGTGCCAGCAGTTACGACAGGTTGAAGAACACTGAAGCTTTCTTT.

This chain uses TRBV6-4 with TRBJ2-1; 7 bases map to TRBD2. The CDR3 contains 14 residues. The V and J ends lost 3 bases and 6 bases, in that order; junction bases with no gene match: 5. Germline V lookup: CDR1 MRHNA, CDR2 SNTAGT. CDR3 loop: CASSEAGAPNEQFF. The DNA for the CDR3 is TGTGCCAGCAGTGAGGCGGGAGCCCCCAATGAGCAGTTCTTC.

In its sample, this clone was seen a few times. The chain has TRBV6-1 and TRBJ2-3; D unclear. This CDR3 comprises 11 residues. V was clipped by 3 bases and J by 6 bases, with 4 bases between them. Germline V CDR1 and CDR2: MNHNS, SASEGT. The CDR3 nucleotides are TGTGCCAGCAGTGACGTGGATACGCAGTATTTT. It yields the protein CASSDVDTQYF.

The chain combines TRBV11-3 with TRBJ2-3, with D perhaps matching TRBD2 (5 bases). Per the germline V gene, CDR1 is SGHNT and CDR2 is YENEEA. V lost 2 bases, J lost 8 bases, and 14 bases lay in between. The CDR3 sequence is 14 residues long. CDR3 sequence reads: CASSLTNAAGTQYF. CDR3 bases: TGTGCCAGCAGCTTAACCAACGCCGCGGGTACGCAGTATTTT.